What follows describes a single T cell receptor (beta chain). The data are from a study of blood T cells in healthy people across ages. The authors ran a second PCR of about 6 to 11 cycles using a sample-barcoded 5' primer and a J-beta primer mix. TCRdb re-called the 5' RACE reads with MiXCR, one entry per CDR3 protein. This table holds about a million distinct CDR3 sequences, just over 50% found once. They isolated at least 6 million PBMCs from each sample. Sequencing used blood. The clonotype was recovered from a woman aged 55-70 years in good health.

For the CDR3, the DNA is TGTGCCAGCAGTCGGACAGAGAATAATAAAGCTTTCTTT. This sequence encodes CASSRTENNKAFF. V and J are TRBV28 and TRBJ1-1; D may be TRBD1 (6 bases). There are 13 residues in the CDR3. CDR1 is MDHEN and CDR2 is SYDVKM in the germline V gene. The V and J ends lost 5 bases and 9 bases respectively, with 16 bases between them.